Reported below is one T cell receptor beta chain. What it binds is unknown. Each donor was a healthy Caucasian. These data originate in a study of identical twins. MiXCR, run by TCRdb on the 5' RACE reads, gives a single entry per CDR3 protein. The table shows about 890,000 distinct CDR3 sequences, with about 12% occurring only once. Deletions cut 1 base from V and 6 bases from J, with 10 bases between. The CDR3 extends over 14 amino acids. Study-wide findings and caveats: Conclusions leaned on cross-sectional statistical analysis and did not track the same donors over time. Fewer insertions characterized abundant cord blood beta clonotypes, whereas memory repertoires showed none.

This sample was shared with a second study, whose subject was yellow fever vaccine responses in identical twins.

The sequencing sample was made of PBMCs. The clonotype was recovered from a woman aged 18-29 years in good health. The chain couples TRBV12-3 or TRBV12-4 to TRBJ1-5; D ambiguous. Here the CDR3 reads CASSLGTSAQPQHF. CDR3 DNA: TGTGCCAGCAGTTTAGGCACTTCAGCTCAGCCCCAGCATTTT.